This record concerns one TCR beta chain sequence. How the authors handled the data: The authors estimated nucleated cell counts from reference gene primer amplification. Produced via immunoSEQ multiplex PCR; TCRdb's table is partial and in-frame only. V, J and clone size were drawn from that table, and D and trimming were deduced from the DNA. Among 300,000 to 400,000 clones, 87% were seen once, and the ten largest hold roughly 8.9%. The sample belongs to a study of blood T cell repertoires in COVID-19. For the study at large: The samples span acute and convalescent COVID-19 from the United States, Italy and Spain.

The V end was cut by 3 bases, the J end by 4 bases, with 10 bases between. Germline V CDR1 and CDR2: LGHDT, YNNKEL (reference sequence). CDR3 length: 14 residues. The sequence was obtained from a young man with COVID-19, enrolled during active disease. This chain joins TRBV3-1 (or the pseudogene TRBV3-2) and TRBJ2-1, with D tentatively TRBD2 (5 bases). What was sequenced was peripheral blood. In DNA form, the CDR3 reads TGTGCCAGCAGCCACGGGATCAAGTACAATGAGCAGTTCTTC. Its translation is CASSHGIKYNEQFF.